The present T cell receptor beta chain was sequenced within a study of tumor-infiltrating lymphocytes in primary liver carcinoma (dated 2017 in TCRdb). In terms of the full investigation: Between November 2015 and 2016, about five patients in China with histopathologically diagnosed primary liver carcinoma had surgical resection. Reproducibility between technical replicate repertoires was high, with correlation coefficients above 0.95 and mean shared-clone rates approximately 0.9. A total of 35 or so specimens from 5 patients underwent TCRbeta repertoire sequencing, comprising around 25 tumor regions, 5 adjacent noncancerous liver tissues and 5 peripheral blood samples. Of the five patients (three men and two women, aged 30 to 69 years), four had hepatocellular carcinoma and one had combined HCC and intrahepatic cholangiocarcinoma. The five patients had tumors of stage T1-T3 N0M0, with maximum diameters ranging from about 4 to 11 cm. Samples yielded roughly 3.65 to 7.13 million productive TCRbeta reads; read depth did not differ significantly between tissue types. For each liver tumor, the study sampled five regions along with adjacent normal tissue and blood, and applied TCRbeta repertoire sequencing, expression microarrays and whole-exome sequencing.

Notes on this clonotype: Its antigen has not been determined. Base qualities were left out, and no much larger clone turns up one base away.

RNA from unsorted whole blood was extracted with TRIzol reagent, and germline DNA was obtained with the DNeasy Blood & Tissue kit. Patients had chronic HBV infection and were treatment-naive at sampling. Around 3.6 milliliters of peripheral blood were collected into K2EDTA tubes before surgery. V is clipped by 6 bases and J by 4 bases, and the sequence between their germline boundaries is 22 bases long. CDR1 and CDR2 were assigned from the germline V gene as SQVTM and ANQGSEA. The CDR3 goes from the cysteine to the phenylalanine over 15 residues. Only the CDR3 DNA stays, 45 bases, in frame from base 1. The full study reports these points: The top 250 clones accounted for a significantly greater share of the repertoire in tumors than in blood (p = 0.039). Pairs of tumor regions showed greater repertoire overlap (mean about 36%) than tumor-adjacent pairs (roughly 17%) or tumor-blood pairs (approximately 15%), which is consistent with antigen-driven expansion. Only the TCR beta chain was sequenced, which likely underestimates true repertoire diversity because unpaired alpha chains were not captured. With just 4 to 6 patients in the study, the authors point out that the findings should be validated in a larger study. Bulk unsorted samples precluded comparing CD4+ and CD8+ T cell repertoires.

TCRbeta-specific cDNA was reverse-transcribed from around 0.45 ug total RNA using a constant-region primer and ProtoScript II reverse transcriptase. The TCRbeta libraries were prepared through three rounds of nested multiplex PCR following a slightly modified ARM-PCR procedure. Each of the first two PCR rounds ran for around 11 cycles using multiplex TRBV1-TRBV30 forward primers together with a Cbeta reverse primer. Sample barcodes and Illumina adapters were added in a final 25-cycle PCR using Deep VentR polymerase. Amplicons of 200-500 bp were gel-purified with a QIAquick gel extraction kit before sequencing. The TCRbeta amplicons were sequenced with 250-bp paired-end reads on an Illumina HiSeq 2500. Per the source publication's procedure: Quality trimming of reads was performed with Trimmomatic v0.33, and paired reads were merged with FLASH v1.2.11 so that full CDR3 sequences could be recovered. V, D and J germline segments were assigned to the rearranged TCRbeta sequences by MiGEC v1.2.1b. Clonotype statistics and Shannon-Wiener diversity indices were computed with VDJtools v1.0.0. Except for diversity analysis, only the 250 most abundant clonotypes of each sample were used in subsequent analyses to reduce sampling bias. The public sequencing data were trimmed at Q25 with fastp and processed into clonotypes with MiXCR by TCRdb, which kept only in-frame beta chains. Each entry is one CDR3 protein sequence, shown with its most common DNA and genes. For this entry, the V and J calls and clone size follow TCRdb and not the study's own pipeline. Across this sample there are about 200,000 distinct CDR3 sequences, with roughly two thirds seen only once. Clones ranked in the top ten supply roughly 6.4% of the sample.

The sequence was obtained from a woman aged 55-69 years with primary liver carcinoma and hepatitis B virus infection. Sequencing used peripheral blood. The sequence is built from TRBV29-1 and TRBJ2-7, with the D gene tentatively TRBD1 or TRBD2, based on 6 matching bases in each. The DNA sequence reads TGCAGCGTAGGGGGGCATAGCAGGAGGAGATACGAGCAGTACTTC. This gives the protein CSVGGHSRRRYEQYF.